This T cell receptor beta chain originates from a study of cytomegalovirus exposure and HLA in healthy donors. PCR amplification relied on 60 Vbeta primers (plus 13 Jbeta primers). Measured with immunoSEQ multiplex PCR; TCRdb has only the in-frame clones, and not every one. The table records about 160,000 clones, about 68% of them present only once. Germline lookup yields CDR1 LGHNA and CDR2 YNFKEQ. This CDR3 region has 15 residues. Each donor was healthy, and each was a bone marrow donor. In the case of this clone: Sequence at one end of the junction differs from germline and may be a read error.

This TCR was recovered from a female donor in good health and CMV-seronegative. The V call is TRBV4-2, the J call TRBJ2-7; D may be TRBD2 (6 bases). Material for sequencing was PBMCs. DNA for the CDR3: TGTGCCAGCAGCCAAGAATCGGGGGAGTCCTACGGGCAGTACTTC. Translation gives CASSQESGESYGQYF.